Presented here are 27 T cell receptor beta chains from one specimen sequenced in a study of OX40 agonist ivuxolimab in advanced cancers. TCRdb's table, derived via immunoSEQ multiplex PCR, lists solely in-frame clones and lacks some. This table holds under 100,000 clones, nearly 90% found once. This sample comprised CD4+ or CD8+ T cells sorted from blood, obtained in a trial of the OX40 agonist ivuxolimab. These receptor sequences come from an adult with an advanced solid tumor such as melanoma, head and neck, liver or kidney cancer.

V usage is TRBV5-1 and J usage is TRBJ2-2; 7 positions agree with TRBD1. CDR3 size: 14 residues. Germline V lookup: CDR1 SGHRS, CDR2 YFSETQ. The ends lost 3 bases at V and 3 bases at J; junction bases unmatched: 2. The CDR3 here is CASSYDRDTGELFF. CDR3 DNA: TGCGCCAGCAGCTATGACAGGGACACCGGGGAGCTGTTTTTT.

This clone appeared once. The chain links TRBV6-5 to TRBJ2-3; D might be TRBD1 (6 bases). Trimming removed 0 bases at V and 2 bases at J, with 12 bases between. Germline V gene sequence: CDR1 MNHEY, CDR2 SVGAGI. The CDR3 totals 16 residues. The CDR3 coding sequence is TGTGCCAGCAGTTACTCGATAACAGGGTCCACAGATACGCAGTATTTT. Translating gives CASSYSITGSTDTQYF.

This chain links TRBV7-2 with TRBJ2-3; 12 positions agree with TRBD2. Per the germline V gene, CDR1 is SGHTA and CDR2 is FQGNSA. This CDR3 comprises 19 residues. The junction had 9 bases not matched to a gene; V was cut back by 2 bases and J by 0 bases. CDR3 sequence: CASSLRASGRASSTDTQYF. Here the CDR3 DNA reads TGTGCCAGCAGCTTACGAGCTAGCGGGAGGGCGTCTAGCACAGATACGCAGTATTTT.

The rearrangement uses TRBV6-4 and TRBJ2-1; a possible D gene is TRBD2 (6 bases). This CDR3 is 15 amino acids long. The V end lost 3 bases, the J end lost 0 bases, and 9 bases lay between the germline ends. Germline V gives CDR1 MRHNA, CDR2 SNTAGT. The CDR3 is CASSEAGSSYNEQFF. The CDR3 DNA is TGTGCCAGCAGTGAGGCGGGGAGCTCCTACAATGAGCAGTTCTTC.

The chain is built from TRBV2 and TRBJ1-4, with D uncertain. Germline V lookup: CDR1 SNHLY, CDR2 FYNNEI. This CDR3 has 16 residues. Trimming cost V 6 bases and J 2 bases, with 16 bases left between them. CDR3 DNA sequence: TGTGCCAGCAGGAAGAGGGTGAGAGCGACTAATGAAAAACTGTTTTTT. Its translation: CASRKRVRATNEKLFF.

This chain connects TRBV6-1 to TRBJ1-1; D gene unclear. Germline assignment: CDR1 MNHNS and CDR2 SASEGT. Trimming left V 6 bases short and J 0 bases short, with 8 bases between. The CDR3 length is 13 residues. CDR3 DNA sequence: TGTGCCAGCAGCCTAGCCTTGAACACTGAAGCTTTCTTT. Its protein product is CASSLALNTEAFF.

J is TRBJ2-7 and V is TRBV6-1; D unresolved. Germline V gene lookup returns CDR1 MNHNS and CDR2 SASEGT. CDR3 length: 14 amino acids. V lost 2 bases to trimming and J lost 6 bases, with 14 bases between them. The CDR3 bases are TGTGCCAGCAGTGAAAGGCGCTCAACGGGCGAGCAGTACTTC. This translates into CASSERRSTGEQYF.

This clone has only one observation. V and J are TRBV19 and TRBJ1-3; D is uncertain. V was shortened by 3 bases and J by 4 bases, with 10 bases between the two germline ends. The CDR3 has 14 residues. Germline-derived CDR1 and CDR2 are LNHDA and SQIVND (reference sequence). CDR3 DNA: TGTGCCAGTAGTATTCAGATCGGGGGAAACACCATATATTTT. Its protein product is CASSIQIGGNTIYF.

This clone has only one observation. The chain recombines TRBV7-2 with TRBJ2-7; D not certain. V lost 5 bases and J 4 bases, leaving 9 bases between the germline ends. Germline V gene data show CDR1 as SGHTA and CDR2 as FQGNSA. The CDR3 has 12 residues. The CDR3 DNA sequence: TGTGCCAGCAGCCTGTCAGTATACGAGCAGTACTTC. It codes for CASSLSVYEQYF.

The V gene is TRBV6-5, the J gene TRBJ1-2, with a tentative D call TRBD1 (6 bases). The CDR3 covers 13 residues. Germline CDR1 reads MNHEY; CDR2 reads SVGAGI. V was pared by 7 bases and J by 7 bases, with 16 bases between. This CDR3 reads CASTRTGGLGYTF. The DNA of the CDR3 is TGTGCCAGCACTAGGACTGGGGGCCTTGGCTACACCTTC.

The rearrangement uses TRBV4-3 and TRBJ2-4; D unclear. Trimming removed 4 bases at V and 0 bases at J, with 16 bases between. The CDR3 loop spans 17 amino acids. Germline V gives CDR1 LGHNA, CDR2 YSLEER. In nucleotides, the CDR3 is TGCGCCAGCAGCCCCGCTGTTGGGGAATTAGCCAAAAACATTCAGTACTTC. Translated, it gives CASSPAVGELAKNIQYF.

The V and J genes are TRBV19 and TRBJ2-7; TRBD1 might be the D (5 bases). Germline CDR1 LNHDA, CDR2 SQIVND (reference sequence). The CDR3 consists of 12 residues. Trimming cost V 4 bases and J 6 bases, with 10 bases left between them. Here the CDR3 DNA reads TGTGCCAGTAGTACGATAGGGGCCGAGCAGTACTTC. Translation gives CASSTIGAEQYF.

This chain links TRBV5-1 with TRBJ2-3; TRBD2 matches 9 bases. V shed 0 bases, J shed 0 bases, and the junction held 2 bases outside the gene matches. CDR3 length: 16 residues. The V gene's germline CDR1 is SGHRS and CDR2 YFSETQ. The CDR3: CASSLDLAGSTDTQYF. The CDR3 DNA is TGCGCCAGCAGCTTGGACCTAGCGGGGAGCACAGATACGCAGTATTTT.

This sequence joins TRBV5-6 and TRBJ2-1; 10 nucleotides agree with TRBD2. The V segment lost 3 bases and the J segment 5 bases; nucleotides outside the gene matches: 5. Germline V gene data show CDR1 as SGHDT and CDR2 as YYEEEE. The CDR3 sequence is 15 residues long. CDR3 nucleotide sequence: TGTGCCAGCAGCTCTGGACTAGCGGAGGACAATGAGCAGTTCTTC. This sequence encodes CASSSGLAEDNEQFF.

The V gene is TRBV28, the J gene TRBJ2-7; 8 bases align to TRBD2. The CDR3 runs to 14 residues. Germline V gene data show CDR1 as MDHEN and CDR2 as SYDVKM. V dropped 3 bases and J dropped 2; count of bases not matched to a gene: 3. CDR3 residues: CASSFQRETYEQYF. Written as DNA, the CDR3 is TGTGCCAGCAGTTTCCAGCGGGAGACCTACGAGCAGTACTTC.

The chain joins TRBV5-1 to TRBJ1-1; no clear D gene. The V gene lost 1 base and the J gene lost 6 bases, with 16 bases spanning the gap. CDR3 length: 15 amino acids. Germline CDR1 SGHRS, CDR2 YFSETQ. The CDR3 loop reads CASSLQGSERAEAFF. CDR3 DNA: TGCGCCAGCAGCTTGCAAGGCTCTGAACGGGCTGAAGCTTTCTTT.

The V and J genes are TRBV5-1 and TRBJ2-2, with unresolved D. The CDR3 covers 15 residues. Trimming removed 0 bases from V and 0 bases from J, with 6 bases in between. Looked up from germline, CDR1 is SGHRS and CDR2 is YFSETQ. As DNA, the CDR3 is TGCGCCAGCAGCTTGGACCAGGCGAACACCGGGGAGCTGTTTTTT. As protein: CASSLDQANTGELFF.

V gene TRBV6-5 combines with J gene TRBJ1-1; D is unresolved. Per germline, CDR1 MNHEY and CDR2 SVGAGI. V dropped 6 bases and J dropped 5 bases, with 16 bases sitting between them. The CDR3 covers 14 residues. The CDR3 sequence: CASSPYPGRTEAFF. CDR3 nucleotides: TGTGCCAGCAGCCCCTATCCGGGGAGGACTGAAGCTTTCTTT.

This chain links TRBV5-1 with TRBJ1-1, with no clear D. Trimming left V 4 bases short and J 1 base short, with 8 bases between. In germline, CDR1 is SGHRS, CDR2 YFSETQ. This CDR3 is built from 13 residues. The CDR3 DNA is TGCGCCAGCAGCCCAGACAAGAACACTGAAGCTTTCTTT. This codes for CASSPDKNTEAFF.

This chain joins TRBV19 and TRBJ1-2; D is unclear. V lost 5 bases and J 4 bases, leaving 8 bases between the germline ends. Per the germline V gene, CDR1 is LNHDA and CDR2 is SQIVND (reference sequence). The CDR3 consists of 12 residues. This CDR3 is CASSPRTYGYTF. As DNA, the CDR3 is TGTGCCAGTAGTCCCCGGACCTATGGCTACACCTTC.

The chain has TRBV6-1 and TRBJ1-5; D gene unclear. Looked up from germline, CDR1 is MNHNS and CDR2 is SASEGT. The CDR3 length is 15 residues. Trimming took off 1 base at V and 2 bases at J, with 9 bases between the two ends. The CDR3: CASSEEFVGNQPQHF. DNA of the CDR3: TGTGCCAGCAGTGAAGAGTTTGTGGGCAATCAGCCCCAGCATTTT.

The V gene is TRBV4-1, the J gene TRBJ2-3; TRBD2 agrees at 11 bases. This CDR3 contains 16 residues. V dropped 2 bases and J dropped 3; count of bases not matched to a gene: 4. CDR1 and CDR2 from the germline V gene are MGHRA and YSYEKL. CDR3 protein: CASSQLSGGGTDTQYF. The DNA for the CDR3 is TGCGCCAGCAGCCAACTTAGCGGGGGGGGGACAGATACGCAGTATTTT.

This chain uses TRBV7-2 with TRBJ2-7; D ambiguous. Trimming took off 1 base at V and 5 bases at J, with 12 bases between the two ends. Germline V gene sequence: CDR1 SGHTA, CDR2 FQGNSA. The CDR3 spans 14 residues. The CDR3 nucleotides are TGTGCCAGCAGCTTAGAAAGGGTTTTGGACGAGCAGTACTTC. Translated: CASSLERVLDEQYF.

This clone has only one observation. The chain has TRBV28 and TRBJ2-5; no reliable D call. With 2 bases removed from V and 4 bases from J, the gap between germline ends came to 17 bases. The CDR3 loop spans 16 amino acids. The germline V gene encodes CDR1 MDHEN and CDR2 SYDVKM. For the CDR3, the DNA is TGTGCCAGCAGTTTAATCAGCAGTATGGTCCGAGAGACCCAGTACTTC. As protein: CASSLISSMVRETQYF.

This clone was recorded a few times. The chain uses TRBV7-9 and TRBJ1-6, with D perhaps TRBD1 (6 bases). The CDR3 totals 15 residues. CDR1 and CDR2 from the germline V gene are SEHNR and FQNEAQ (reference sequence). V lost 4 bases and J 10 bases, leaving 17 bases between the germline ends. This chain's CDR3 is CASSSYRDRVSPLHF. The CDR3, as DNA: TGTGCCAGCAGCTCTTACAGGGATAGAGTCTCACCCCTCCACTTT.

This chain joins TRBV18 and TRBJ1-2, with D perhaps TRBD1 (5 bases). V lost 3 bases, J lost 6 bases, and 14 bases lay in between. The V gene's germline CDR1 is KGHSH and CDR2 LQKENI. The CDR3 covers 14 residues. The CDR3 reads CASSPPRDGNGYTF. CDR3 nucleotide sequence: TGTGCCAGCTCACCCCCGAGGGACGGGAATGGCTACACCTTC.

This chain links TRBV18 with TRBJ2-1; 8 nucleotides match TRBD2. The CDR3 covers 15 residues. Germline lookup yields CDR1 KGHSH and CDR2 LQKENI. Trimming at V came to 3 bases and at J to 6 bases, leaving 7 bases not matched to a gene. The CDR3 DNA reads as TGTGCCAGCTCACCGCGGGGGACTAGGGTCAATGAGCAGTTCTTC. Residues: CASSPRGTRVNEQFF.